This passage covers 29 T cell receptor beta chains from one sample sequenced in a study of T cells in Graves' hyperthyroidism and ophthalmopathy. TCR beta CDR3 regions were amplified from RNA. The TCR CDR3 first-round RT-PCR relied on the HTBI primer set. TCRdb fed the multiplex PCR reads into MiXCR, producing one record per CDR3 protein. The repertoire consists of roughly 840,000 distinct CDR3 sequences, with about two fifths occurring once and the leading ten covering around 10%. The sample was blood. The receptors were gathered from a young man with Graves' hyperthyroidism.

This clonotype was counted at least ten times. This rearrangement joins TRBV6-5 to TRBJ2-5, with D tentatively TRBD1 or TRBD2 (6 bases each). V lost 5 bases to trimming and J lost 7 bases, with 11 bases between them. This CDR3 spans 12 amino acids. Germline lookup yields CDR1 MNHEY and CDR2 SVGAGI. The CDR3 DNA follows: TGTGCCAGCAGTGGGGGGCTCGGGACCCAGTACTTC. This translates into CASSGGLGTQYF.

This clonotype showed up just a few times. The chain employs TRBV14 and TRBJ2-7; 7 bases align to TRBD1. Looked up from germline, CDR1 is SGHDN and CDR2 is FVKESK. The trim removed 7 bases at V and 4 bases at J, leaving 10 bases unmatched. The CDR3 has 14 residues. The CDR3 bases are TGTGCCAGCACCCCAACAGGGGCGTCTTACGAGCAGTACTTC. Translating it yields CASTPTGASYEQYF. The full variable domain, completed using reference TRBV14 and TRBJ2-7, is EAGVTQFPSHSVIEKGQTVTLRCDPISGHDNLYWYRRVMGKEIKFLLHFVKESKQDESGMPNNRFLAERTGGTYSTLKVQPAELEDSGVYFCASTPTGASYEQYFGPGTRLTVT.

This clonotype has a handful of counts. The genes are TRBV7-3 and TRBJ2-3; possible D gene TRBD2, 6 bases. The CDR3 has 14 residues. The germline V gene has CDR1 SGHTA and CDR2 FQGTGA. Trimming removed 5 bases at V and 1 base at J, with 10 bases between. CDR3 amino acids: CASSMRDRTDTQYF. DNA for the CDR3: TGTGCCAGCAGCATGCGGGATCGCACAGATACGCAGTATTTT. The full variable domain, completed using reference TRBV7-3 and TRBJ2-3, is GAGVSQTPSNKVTEKGKYVELRCDPISGHTALYWYRQSLGQGPEFLIYFQGTGAADDSGLPNDRFFAVRPEGSVSTLKIQRTERGDSAVYLCASSMRDRTDTQYFGPGTRLTVL.

This clonotype was observed many times. The junction departs from the called germline gene at one end, perhaps through a read error. This rearrangement joins TRBV5-1 to TRBJ1-5, with D perhaps matching TRBD1 (5 bases). Germline assignment: CDR1 SGHRS and CDR2 YFSETQ. CDR3 size: 13 residues. CDR3 loop: CASSPDSYQPQHF. CDR3 nucleotides: TGTGCCAGCAGCCCCGACAGCTATCAGCCCCAGCATTTT.

About this clonotype: The final CDR3 position lacks the conserved phenylalanine or tryptophan, pointing to a likely read error. The chain recombines TRBV29-1 with TRBJ1-1, with D possibly TRBD1 on 6 matching bases. The V and J ends lost 7 bases and 4 bases respectively, with 13 bases between them. Germline loops: CDR1 SQVTM, CDR2 ANQGSEA. The CDR3 has 12 residues. The CDR3 region is CSAEGVSTEAFL. In nucleotides, the CDR3 is TGCAGCGCCGAGGGGGTAAGCACTGAAGCTTTCCTT.

The chain carries TRBV14 and TRBJ1-4, with no clear D. CDR3 size: 15 residues. The germline V and J ends were trimmed by 0 bases and 8 bases, with 13 bases remaining between them. Germline CDR1 reads SGHDN; CDR2 reads FVKESK. The CDR3 DNA follows: TGTGCCAGCAGCCAAGACCGCGACCCAGCGGAAAAACTGTTTTTT. It yields the protein CASSQDRDPAEKLFF.

J is TRBJ2-7 and V is TRBV25-1, with 8 bases lining up with TRBD1. CDR3 length equals 16 residues. In germline, CDR1 is MGHDK, CDR2 SYGVNS. With 5 bases clipped from V and 4 bases from J, the junction kept 13 bases outside the gene matches. The CDR3 region is CASSPNGQGARYEQYF. The CDR3 DNA sequence: TGTGCCAGCAGTCCCAATGGGCAGGGGGCCCGATACGAGCAGTACTTC.

The chain employs TRBV20-1 and TRBJ1-6; D is possibly TRBD1 (5 bases). V was clipped by 3 bases and J by 10 bases, with 16 bases between them. There are 14 residues in the CDR3. The germline V gene has CDR1 DFQATT and CDR2 SNEGSKA (reference sequence). The CDR3 protein is CSASGPQGGSPLHF. The CDR3 DNA sequence: TGCAGTGCTAGTGGTCCGCAGGGCGGCTCACCCCTCCACTTT.

This clonotype appeared many times. This sequence joins TRBV20-1 and TRBJ1-5; tentatively, D is TRBD1 (5 bases). Per germline, CDR1 DFQATT and CDR2 SNEGSKA (reference sequence). V shed 5 bases and J shed 7 bases, with 15 bases lying between them. CDR3 size: 13 residues. Written as DNA, the CDR3 is TGCAGTGCTCTCAGGGAACTTGGCCAGCCCCAGCATTTT. The encoded protein is CSALRELGQPQHF.

This clonotype came up many times. The CDR3 here is CASSEAPQPQHF. CDR3 nucleotide sequence: TGTGCCAGCAGTGAAGCGCCCCAGCCCCAGCATTTT. This sequence joins TRBV2 and TRBJ1-5; D call uncertain. From germline, CDR1 is SNHLY and CDR2 FYNNEI. V lost 0 bases, J lost 7 bases, and 4 bases lay in between. The CDR3 is 12 amino acids.

This chain uses TRBV29-1 with TRBJ2-1, with no clear D. Per the germline V gene, CDR1 is SQVTM and CDR2 is ANQGSEA. V dropped 7 bases and J dropped 7 bases, with 17 bases sitting between them. The CDR3 runs to 13 residues. CDR3 region: CSAGQLVHNEQFF. CDR3 in DNA: TGCAGCGCCGGTCAGCTAGTCCATAATGAGCAGTTCTTC.

In its sample, this clonotype was seen a few times. This chain links TRBV7-9 with TRBJ2-2, with 10 bases identical to TRBD2. Per germline, CDR1 SEHNR and CDR2 FQNEAQ (reference sequence). The J segment lost 6 bases and the V segment lost 4 bases, leaving 5 bases of the junction unmatched. The CDR3 loop spans 15 amino acids. The chain's CDR3 is CASSSTGLAPGELFF. The CDR3 bases are TGTGCCAGCAGCTCAACGGGACTAGCGCCCGGGGAGCTGTTTTTT.

This clonotype appeared many times. CDR3 in amino acids: CASSVADGRPEAFF. CDR3 in DNA: TGTGCCAGCAGCGTGGCGGATGGTAGGCCTGAAGCTTTCTTT. J is TRBJ1-1 and V is TRBV9; the D is unclear. Germline V gene data show CDR1 as SGDLS and CDR2 as YYNGEE. CDR3 length: 14 amino acids. V dropped 2 bases and J dropped 6 bases, with 14 bases sitting between them.

The chain is built from TRBV9 and TRBJ2-2; D not resolved. The CDR3 spans 14 residues. Germline values: CDR1 SGDLS, CDR2 YYNGEE. V lost 1 base to trimming and J lost 5 bases, with 9 bases between them. This CDR3 is CASSVRQTTGELFF. The CDR3 DNA reads as TGTGCCAGCAGCGTAAGACAAACAACCGGGGAGCTGTTTTTT.

This chain uses TRBV14 with TRBJ2-2, with D possibly TRBD1 on 5 matching bases. The CDR3 sequence is 15 residues long. V was cut by 0 bases and J by 5 bases, with 10 bases left in between. CDR1 and CDR2 (germline): SGHDN, FVKESK. CDR3 sequence reads: CASSQDMSGTGELFF. The CDR3 DNA sequence: TGTGCCAGCAGCCAAGACATGTCAGGGACCGGGGAGCTGTTTTTT.

This clonotype showed up just a few times. The chain uses TRBV29-1 and TRBJ2-3; D may be TRBD1 (5 bases). The CDR3 contains 17 residues. Between the trimmed V and J ends, which lost 6 bases and 1 base, there was a span of 23 bases. The germline V gene has CDR1 SQVTM and CDR2 ANQGSEA. CDR3 in amino acids: CSVLWGEPLSGTDTQYF. The DNA for the CDR3 is TGCAGCGTCCTTTGGGGCGAGCCCCTGTCTGGCACAGATACGCAGTATTTT.

This chain joins TRBV10-3 and TRBJ2-7, with D perhaps given as TRBD1 or TRBD2 (5 bases each). This CDR3 is 14 amino acids long. Between the trimmed V and J ends, which lost 7 bases and 2 bases, there was a span of 15 bases. Germline CDR1 reads ENHRY; CDR2 reads SYGVKD. Written as DNA, the CDR3 is TGTGCCATCAAGGGTGGGGGATCTACCTACGAGCAGTACTTC. This encodes CAIKGGGSTYEQYF.

V is TRBV25-1 and J is TRBJ1-6, with 7 bases identical to TRBD1. Germline values: CDR1 MGHDK, CDR2 SYGVNS. CDR3 length: 15 residues. V shed 5 bases, J shed 8 bases, and the junction held 9 bases outside the gene matches. The CDR3 region is CASSLRGQPDSPLHF. CDR3 nucleotides: TGTGCCAGCAGTTTGCGGGGACAGCCGGATTCACCCCTCCACTTT.

This clonotype was seen more than once but under ten times. The chain uses TRBV5-5 and TRBJ1-1; D not resolved. This CDR3 is 14 amino acids long. The germline V and J ends were trimmed by 0 bases and 6 bases, with 12 bases remaining between them. CDR1 SGHKS and CDR2 YYEKEE come from the germline V gene (reference sequence). The CDR3 nucleotides read TGTGCCAGCAGCTTGGTCGTCGCCATTTCTGAAGCTTTCTTT. It yields the protein CASSLVVAISEAFF.

This clonotype was counted many times. V usage is TRBV29-1 and J usage is TRBJ2-2; 10 bases line up with TRBD2. This CDR3 contains 13 residues. CDR1 SQVTM and CDR2 ANQGSEA come from the germline V gene. J was trimmed by 7 bases and V by 5 bases; bases with no gene match: 4. CDR3 sequence reads: CSVLAGAVGELFF. DNA of the CDR3: TGCAGCGTTCTAGCGGGAGCCGTCGGGGAGCTGTTTTTT.

A few counts support this clonotype. CDR3 DNA sequence: TGTGCCGCGGAGGGGGACTCACCCCTCCACTTT. It yields the protein CAAEGDSPLHF. V usage is TRBV6-1 and J usage is TRBJ1-6, with D perhaps matching TRBD1 (6 bases). Between the trimmed V and J ends, which lost 11 bases and 10 bases, there was a span of 12 bases. Germline CDR1 reads MNHNS; CDR2 reads SASEGT. This CDR3 contains 11 residues.

For this clonotype: One junction end disagrees with the germline gene, perhaps due to a read error. This chain uses TRBV10-3 with TRBJ1-1; a possible D gene is TRBD1 (5 bases). This CDR3 is 13 amino acids long. CDR1 and CDR2 (germline): ENHRY, SYGVKD. The CDR3 region is CASSWGTSTEAFF. In nucleotides, the CDR3 is TGTGCCAGCAGTTGGGGGACGAGCACTGAAGCTTTCTTT.

This clonotype was seen a handful of times. The CDR3 DNA sequence: TGTGCCAGCAGTGAAACAGGGGGTATCACTGAAGCTTTCTTT. It yields the protein CASSETGGITEAFF. The V and J genes are TRBV2 and TRBJ1-1; 8 bases match TRBD1. CDR1 and CDR2 from the germline V gene are SNHLY and FYNNEI. V lost 2 bases to trimming and J lost 4 bases; unmatched junction nucleotides: 3. The length of the CDR3 is 14 residues.

The rearrangement joins TRBV20-1 to TRBJ1-1; D uncertain. CDR1 is DFQATT and CDR2 is SNEGSKA in the germline V gene (reference sequence). The CDR3 has 13 amino acids. Trimming took 2 bases from V and 0 from J, leaving 7 bases between them. The CDR3 DNA reads as TGCAGTGCTAGAACCAGGCTGAACACTGAAGCTTTCTTT. Protein sequence: CSARTRLNTEAFF.

This chain joins TRBV5-4 and TRBJ1-1; tentative D call: TRBD1 (5 bases). The germline gives CDR1 SGHNT, CDR2 YYREEE (reference sequence). The CDR3 sequence is 14 residues long. Trimming took off 4 bases at V and 1 base at J, with 11 bases between the two ends. The CDR3 loop reads CASSSDSWNTEAFF. The CDR3 DNA is TGTGCCAGCAGCAGTGACAGTTGGAACACTGAAGCTTTCTTT.

Many counts were recorded for this clonotype. The CDR3 DNA reads TGTGCCAGTAGTGACGGAGATCAGCCCCAGCATTTT. This encodes CASSDGDQPQHF. The chain employs TRBV19 and TRBJ1-5; no clear D. This CDR3 has 12 amino acids. The germline CDR1 and CDR2 sequences are LNHDA and SQIVND (reference sequence). Trimming left V 5 bases short and J 5 bases short, with 7 bases between.

The CDR3 region has the DNA TGTGCCAGCGGGGGACAGGCCGGGTGGGGCACTGAAGCTTTCTTT. It yields the protein CASGGQAGWGTEAFF. The chain links TRBV7-2 to TRBJ1-1, with TRBD1 matching over 8 bases. V shed 8 bases, J shed 4 bases, and the junction held 12 bases outside the gene matches. Germline V gives CDR1 SGHTA, CDR2 FQGNSA. The CDR3 has 15 residues. Full variable domain (outside the CDR3, taken from reference TRBV7-2 and TRBJ1-1): GAGVSQSPSNKVTEKGKDVELRCDPISGHTALYWYRQSLGQGLEFLIYFQGNSAPDKSGLPSDRFSAERTGGSVSTLTIQRTQQEDSAVYLCASGGQAGWGTEAFFGQGTRLTVV.

The table lists this clonotype with a few counts. The rearrangement uses TRBV9 and TRBJ2-2; the match to TRBD2 covers 9 bases. CDR3 length: 15 residues. J was trimmed by 10 bases and V by 2 bases; bases with no gene match: 9. Germline V lookup: CDR1 SGDLS, CDR2 YYNGEE. In DNA form, the CDR3 reads TGTGCCAGCAGCGTTTTAGCGGGAGAAGGTGAGGAGCTGTTTTTT. This encodes CASSVLAGEGEELFF.

This clonotype was seen at least ten times. The gene calls are TRBV2 and TRBJ2-7, with 7 bases that match TRBD1. The CDR3 has 13 residues. V was pared by 5 bases and J by 6 bases, with 7 bases of the junction left unmatched. Germline V gene sequence: CDR1 SNHLY, CDR2 FYNNEI. CDR3 nucleotide sequence: TGTGCCAGCAGTACAGACAGGGCGGGCGAGCAGTACTTC. Translation gives CASSTDRAGEQYF.